The 7 T cell receptor beta chains below come from one sample, sequenced in a study of graft-versus-host responses after intestinal transplantation. TCRdb keeps only in-frame clones here, not all; method: immunoSEQ multiplex PCR. The table shows some 140,000 clones, with approximately 91% occurring only once. No antigen has been identified for these receptors. Specimen: unstimulated CD4+ T cells sorted from spleen or lymph node cells, collected before intestinal transplant. The receptors here all came from a human donor who received an intestinal transplant.

This clone showed up just once. The chain has TRBV4-3 and TRBJ2-1; tentative D call: TRBD2 (5 bases). Trimming shortened V by 0 bases and J by 3 bases, and 12 bases separated the two germline ends. The CDR3 runs to 16 residues. Germline-derived CDR1 and CDR2 are LGHNA and YSLEER. This CDR3 reads CASSQEFKDFYNEQFF. CDR3 coding DNA: TGCGCCAGCAGCCAAGAGTTTAAGGACTTCTACAATGAGCAGTTCTTC.

V gene TRBV11-2 combines with J gene TRBJ2-2, with D perhaps assigned TRBD1 or TRBD2 (5 bases each). Trimming took off 6 bases at V and 6 bases at J, with 20 bases between the two ends. CDR3 size: 16 residues. CDR1 is SGHAT, CDR2 FQNNGV, per germline. This chain's CDR3 is CASSVLGRALPGELFF. DNA of the CDR3: TGTGCCAGCAGTGTCCTGGGACGCGCTTTGCCCGGGGAGCTGTTTTTT. Looking up the rest from reference TRBV11-2 and TRBJ2-2 gives the full variable domain: EAGVAQSPRYKIIEKRQSVAFWCNPISGHATLYWYQQILGQGPKLLIQFQNNGVVDDSQLPKDRFSAERLKGVDSTLKIQPAKLEDSAVYLCASSVLGRALPGELFFGEGSRLTVL.

The chain joins TRBV5-1 to TRBJ2-1; D is perhaps TRBD1 (5 bases). Deletions cut 2 bases from V and 0 bases from J, with 15 bases between. CDR1 and CDR2 (germline): SGHRS, YFSETQ. The CDR3 length is 17 residues. The chain's CDR3 is CASSLQAAVTSYNEQFF. Here the CDR3 DNA reads TGCGCCAGCAGCTTACAGGCGGCCGTAACCTCCTACAATGAGCAGTTCTTC. The full variable domain, in which reference TRBV5-1 and TRBJ2-1 provide the parts outside the CDR3, is KAGVTQTPRYLIKTRGQQVTLSCSPISGHRSVSWYQQTPGQGLQFLFEYFSETQRNKGNFPGRFSGRQFSNSRSEMNVSTLELGDSALYLCASSLQAAVTSYNEQFFGPGTRLTVL.

This chain uses TRBV28 with TRBJ2-1, with D maybe TRBD2 (6 bases). The CDR3 has 13 residues. Germline V gene sequence: CDR1 MDHEN, CDR2 SYDVKM. Trimming removed 5 bases from V and 9 bases from J, with 14 bases in between. The CDR3 region has the DNA TGTGCCAGCAGTCCTCGGGGGAACGCTGAGCAGTTCTTC. Translation: CASSPRGNAEQFF.

The genes are TRBV10-3 and TRBJ2-6; a weak D match, TRBD1 (6 bases). V was cut by 1 base and J by 4 bases, with 14 bases left in between. Germline V gene sequence: CDR1 ENHRY, CDR2 SYGVKD. This CDR3 is 17 amino acids long. CDR3 amino acids: CAISELGGTGGANVLTF. Here the CDR3 DNA reads TGTGCCATCAGTGAGTTAGGAGGCACAGGGGGGGCCAACGTCCTGACTTTC.

The chain joins TRBV2 to TRBJ1-3; 9 bases are a match to TRBD1. CDR3 length equals 16 residues. Germline CDR1 is SNHLY and CDR2 is FYNNEI. The trim removed 8 bases at V and 0 bases at J, leaving 8 bases unmatched. DNA for the CDR3: TGTGCCAGCTACGACAGGGGGGCGGCCTCTGGAAACACCATATATTTT. This encodes CASYDRGAASGNTIYF.

The chain recombines TRBV9 with TRBJ2-5; 7 bases line up with TRBD2. Gene TRBJ2-7 matches the end of the DNA better, so the J call may be wrong. CDR3 length: 15 residues. Germline CDR1 SGDLS, CDR2 YYNGEE. CDR3 DNA sequence: TGTGCCAGCAGCATTGGACTAGATGGGGACTACGAGCAGTACTTC. As protein: CASSIGLDGDYEQYF.